This TCR beta chain was obtained from a study of T cell responses to AZD1222 COVID-19 vaccine. Clones were sequenced by immunoSEQ multiplex PCR, and TCRdb holds only the in-frame ones, with some missing. The table has around 150,000 clones, roughly 86% seen once. V was trimmed by 0 bases and J by 9 bases, leaving 12 bases between them. This CDR3 has 14 amino acids. Germline assignment: CDR1 SEHNR and CDR2 FQNEAQ (reference sequence). This clone was recorded only once. Its antigen is unknown. Study-level results: As reported, nearly half of all spike-specific TCRs target variant regions that are unmutated. Spike-specific TCR breadth rose after two AZD1222 doses, and depth rose as well.

The sequence came from an adult in good health. This sequence joins TRBV7-9 and TRBJ2-1; D is uncertain. Sequences were derived from peripheral blood, sampled on day 0 of AZD1222 vaccination. The chain's CDR3 is CASSLAHPVGEQFF. The DNA of the CDR3 is TGTGCCAGCAGCTTAGCGCATCCCGTCGGTGAGCAGTTCTTC.